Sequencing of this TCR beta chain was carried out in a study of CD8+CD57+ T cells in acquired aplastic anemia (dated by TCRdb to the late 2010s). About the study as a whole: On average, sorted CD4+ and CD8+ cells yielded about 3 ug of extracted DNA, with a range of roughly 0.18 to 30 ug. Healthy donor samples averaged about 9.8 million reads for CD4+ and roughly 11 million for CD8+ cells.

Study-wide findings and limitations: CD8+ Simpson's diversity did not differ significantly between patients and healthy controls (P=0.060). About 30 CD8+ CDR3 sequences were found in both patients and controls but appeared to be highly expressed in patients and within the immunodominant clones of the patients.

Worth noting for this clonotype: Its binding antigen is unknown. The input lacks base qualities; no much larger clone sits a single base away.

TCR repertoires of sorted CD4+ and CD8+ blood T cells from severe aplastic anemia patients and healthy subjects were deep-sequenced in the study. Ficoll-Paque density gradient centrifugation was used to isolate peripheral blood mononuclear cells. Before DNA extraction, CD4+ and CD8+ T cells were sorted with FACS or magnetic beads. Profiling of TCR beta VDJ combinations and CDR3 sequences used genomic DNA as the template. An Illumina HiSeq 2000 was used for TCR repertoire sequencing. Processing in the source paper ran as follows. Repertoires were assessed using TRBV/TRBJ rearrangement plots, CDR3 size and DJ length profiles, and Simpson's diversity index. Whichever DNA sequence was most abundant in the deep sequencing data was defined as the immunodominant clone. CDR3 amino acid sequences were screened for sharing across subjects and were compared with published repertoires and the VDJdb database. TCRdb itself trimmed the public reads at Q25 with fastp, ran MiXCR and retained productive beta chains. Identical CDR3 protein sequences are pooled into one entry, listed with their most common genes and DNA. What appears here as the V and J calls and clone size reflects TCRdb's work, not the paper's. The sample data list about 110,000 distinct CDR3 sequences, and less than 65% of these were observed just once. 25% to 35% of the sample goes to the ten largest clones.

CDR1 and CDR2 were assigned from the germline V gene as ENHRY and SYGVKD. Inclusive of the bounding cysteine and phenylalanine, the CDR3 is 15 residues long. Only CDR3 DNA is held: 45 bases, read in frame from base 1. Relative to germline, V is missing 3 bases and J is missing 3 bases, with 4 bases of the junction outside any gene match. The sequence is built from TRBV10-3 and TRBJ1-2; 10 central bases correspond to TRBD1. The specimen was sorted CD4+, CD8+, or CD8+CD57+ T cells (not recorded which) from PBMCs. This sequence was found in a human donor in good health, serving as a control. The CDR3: CAISDSGQGDYGYTF. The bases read TGTGCCATCAGTGACTCTGGACAGGGGGACTATGGCTACACCTTC.